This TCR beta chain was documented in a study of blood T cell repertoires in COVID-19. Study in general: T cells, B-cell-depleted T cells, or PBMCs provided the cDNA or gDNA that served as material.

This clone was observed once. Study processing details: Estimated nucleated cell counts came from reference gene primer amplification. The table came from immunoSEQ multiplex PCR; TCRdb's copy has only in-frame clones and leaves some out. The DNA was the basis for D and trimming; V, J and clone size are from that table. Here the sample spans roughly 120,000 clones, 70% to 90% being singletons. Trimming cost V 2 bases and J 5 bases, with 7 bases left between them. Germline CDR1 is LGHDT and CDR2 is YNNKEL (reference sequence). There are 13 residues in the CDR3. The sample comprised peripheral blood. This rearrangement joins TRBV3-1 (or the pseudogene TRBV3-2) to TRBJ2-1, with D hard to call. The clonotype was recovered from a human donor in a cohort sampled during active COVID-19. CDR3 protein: CASSQFQDNEQFF. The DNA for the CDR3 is TGTGCCAGCAGCCAATTCCAGGACAATGAGCAGTTCTTC.